This TCR beta chain was captured in a study of patients and donors after allogeneic stem cell transplantation. TCRdb processed the RT-PCR reads anew with MiXCR; each CDR3 protein has one entry. The profile shows roughly 230,000 distinct CDR3 sequences, roughly 15% of them singletons. This clonotype has only a few counts. The CDR3 totals 19 residues. CDR1 is SGHRS, CDR2 YFSETQ, per germline. Trimming removed 0 bases from V and 0 bases from J; junction bases left unmatched: 11. Material: blood, either unsorted or a sorted T cell fraction (not recorded which). This clonotype originated in a human donor who was either an allogeneic HSCT recipient or a stem cell or donor lymphocyte infusion donor (not recorded which). It is not recorded whose cells these are; they may come from a transplant donor. This chain connects TRBV5-1 to TRBJ2-7, with 11 positions matching TRBD2. The CDR3 sequence is CASSLDGASGRPSSYEQYF. CDR3 in DNA: TGCGCCAGCAGCTTGGACGGCGCTAGCGGGAGGCCGAGCTCCTACGAGCAGTACTTC.